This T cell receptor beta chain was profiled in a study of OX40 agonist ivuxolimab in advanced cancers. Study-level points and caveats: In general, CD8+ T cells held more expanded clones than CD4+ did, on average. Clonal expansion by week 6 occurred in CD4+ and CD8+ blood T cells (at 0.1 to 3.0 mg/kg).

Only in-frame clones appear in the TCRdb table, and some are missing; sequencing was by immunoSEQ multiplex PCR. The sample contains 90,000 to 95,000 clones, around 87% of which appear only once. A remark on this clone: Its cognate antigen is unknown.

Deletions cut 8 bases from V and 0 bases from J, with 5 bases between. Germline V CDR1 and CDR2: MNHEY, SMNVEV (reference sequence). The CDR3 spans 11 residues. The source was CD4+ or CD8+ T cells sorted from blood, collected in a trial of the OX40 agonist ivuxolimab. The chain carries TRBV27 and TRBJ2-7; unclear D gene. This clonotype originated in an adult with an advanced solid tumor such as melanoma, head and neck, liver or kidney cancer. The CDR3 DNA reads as TGTGCCAGCGGATACTCCTACGAGCAGTACTTC. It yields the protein CASGYSYEQYF.